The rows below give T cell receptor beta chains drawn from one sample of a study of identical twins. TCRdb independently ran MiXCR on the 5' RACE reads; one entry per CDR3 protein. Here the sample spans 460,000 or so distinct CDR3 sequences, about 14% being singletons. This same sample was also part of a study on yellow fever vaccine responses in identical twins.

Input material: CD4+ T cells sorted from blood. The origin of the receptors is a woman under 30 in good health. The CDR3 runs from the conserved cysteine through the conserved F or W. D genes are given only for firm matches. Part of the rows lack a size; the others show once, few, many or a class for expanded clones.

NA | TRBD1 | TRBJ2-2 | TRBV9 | TGTGCCAGCGAAGGGGGCGGTGGGAACACCGGGGAGCTGTTTTTT | CASEGGGGNTGELFF
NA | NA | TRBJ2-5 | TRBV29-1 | TGCAGCGTTGAACCCTCAGGGCAAGAGACCCAGTACTTC | CSVEPSGQETQYF
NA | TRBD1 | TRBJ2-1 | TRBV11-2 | TGTGCCAGCAGCTCCCCGGACAGGGGCTACAATGAGCAGTTCTTC | CASSSPDRGYNEQFF
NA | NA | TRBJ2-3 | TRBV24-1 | TGTGCCACCTCTAGCGCAGATACGCAGTATTTT | CATSSADTQYF
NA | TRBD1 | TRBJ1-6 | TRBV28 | TGTGCCAGCAGACTTATTACAGGGGGCAATTCACCCCTCCACTTT | CASRLITGGNSPLHF
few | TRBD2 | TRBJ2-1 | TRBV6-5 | TGTGCCAGCAGTTACCCCCCTCCAGCGGGGGGGCAGTTCTTC | CASSYPPPAGGQFF
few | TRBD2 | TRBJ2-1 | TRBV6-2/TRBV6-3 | TGTGCCAGCAGTTCCTTAGCGGGAGGGCCCACGAGTGAGCAGTTCTTC | CASSSLAGGPTSEQFF
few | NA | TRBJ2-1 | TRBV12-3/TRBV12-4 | TGTGCCAGCAGTTTCGGTCCTAGCTCCTACAATGAGCAGTTCTTC | CASSFGPSSYNEQFF
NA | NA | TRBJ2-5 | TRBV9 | TGTGCCAGCAGTGGACGAGGAGTTGGGCAAGAGACCCAGTACTTC | CASSGRGVGQETQYF
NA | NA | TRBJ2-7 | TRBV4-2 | TGTGCCAGCAGCCAAGAAATGACGGGACCTCCCCACTACGAGCAGTACTTC | CASSQEMTGPPHYEQYF
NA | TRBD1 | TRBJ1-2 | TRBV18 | TGTGCCAGCTCACCATACCGACAGGGGGATAATGGCTACACCTTC | CASSPYRQGDNGYTF
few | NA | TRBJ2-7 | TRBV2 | TGTGCCAGCAGTCTTAATAGAGGGGCTCCCTACGAGCAGTACTTC | CASSLNRGAPYEQYF
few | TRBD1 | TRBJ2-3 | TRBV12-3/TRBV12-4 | TGTGCCAGCAGTTGGGACAGGGGGGGCACAGATACGCAGTATTTT | CASSWDRGGTDTQYF
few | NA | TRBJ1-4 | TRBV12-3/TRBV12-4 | TGTGCCAGCAGCTTGTATTCGGGAGGCGAAAAACTGTTTTTT | CASSLYSGGEKLFF
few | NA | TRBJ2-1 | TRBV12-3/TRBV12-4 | TGTGCCAGCAGGAGAAATGAGCAGTTCTTC | CASRRNEQFF
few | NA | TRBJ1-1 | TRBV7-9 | TGTGCCAGCAGCTCTACGGGCACAGTCTGGGCTTTCTTT | CASSSTGTVWAFF
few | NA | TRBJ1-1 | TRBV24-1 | TGTGCCACCAGTGATAACAGGGTTAACACTGAAGCTTTCTTT | CATSDNRVNTEAFF
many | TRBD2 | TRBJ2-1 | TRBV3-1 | TGTGCCAGCAGCCAAGGAGCTACTAGCGGGAGATCCAATGAGCAGTTCTTC | CASSQGATSGRSNEQFF
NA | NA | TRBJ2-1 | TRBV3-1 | TGTGCCAGCAGCGGTAAACCAGGACGTATTCGCTCCTACAATGAGCAGTTCTTC | CASSGKPGRIRSYNEQFF
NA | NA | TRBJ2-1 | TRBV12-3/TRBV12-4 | TGTGCCAGCAGCTGGAATTCGGGAAATGAGCAGTTCTTC | CASSWNSGNEQFF
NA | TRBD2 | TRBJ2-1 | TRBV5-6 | TGTGCCAGCAGCCCCCGGGAGGGCACCCTTGTTGCCACGGATGCCTACAATGAGCAGTTCTTC | CASSPREGTLVATDAYNEQFF
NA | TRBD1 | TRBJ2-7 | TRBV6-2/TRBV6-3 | TGTGCCAGCAGTTACGCCGGGACAGCCTCCTACGAGCAGTACTTC | CASSYAGTASYEQYF
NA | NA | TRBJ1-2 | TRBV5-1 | TGCGCCAGCAGCTTGGAAGCAACGGGACGGTCCTATGGCTACACCTTC | CASSLEATGRSYGYTF
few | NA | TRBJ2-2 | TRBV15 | TGTGCCACCAGCAGAGATTTGAGGAGGGACGGAACGACCGGGGAGCTGTTTTTT | CATSRDLRRDGTTGELFF
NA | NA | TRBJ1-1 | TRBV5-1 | TGCGCCAGCAGCTTGGCCGGGGAAGACACTGAAGCTTTCTTT | CASSLAGEDTEAFF
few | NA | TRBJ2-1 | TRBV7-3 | TGTGCCAGCAGCTTAACGACTAGTTCTGAGCAGTTCTTC | CASSLTTSSEQFF
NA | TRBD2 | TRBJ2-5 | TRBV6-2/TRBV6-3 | TGTGCCAGCAGTCTACTTAGCGGGACCCATGAGACCCAGTACTTC | CASSLLSGTHETQYF
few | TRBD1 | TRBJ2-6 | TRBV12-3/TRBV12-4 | TGTGCCAGCAGTCCGAACACAGGGGGGATTTCTTCTGGGGCCAACGTCCTGACTTTC | CASSPNTGGISSGANVLTF
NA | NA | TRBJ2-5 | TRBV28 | TGTGCCAGCAGTACCCCGGCAGGAGAGACCCAGTACTTC | CASSTPAGETQYF
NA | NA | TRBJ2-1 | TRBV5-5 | TGTGCCAGCAGCATACACAATGAGCGGTTCTTC | CASSIHNERFF
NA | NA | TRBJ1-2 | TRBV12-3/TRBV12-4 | TGTGCCAGCAGTTTAAGACAGCGGACAGACAGGAAAACCCATGGCTACACCTTC | CASSLRQRTDRKTHGYTF
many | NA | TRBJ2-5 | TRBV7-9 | TGTGCCAGCAGCTTAAGACAGGTTGAGACCCAGTACTTC | CASSLRQVETQYF
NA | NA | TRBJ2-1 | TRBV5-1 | TGCGCCAGCAGCCCCCCAGGAAGAAACAGTGAGCAGTTCTTC | CASSPPGRNSEQFF
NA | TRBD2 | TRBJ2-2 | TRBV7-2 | TGTGCCAGCAGCTTACGGTCAAGCGGGAGTAACACCGGGGAGCTGTTTTTT | CASSLRSSGSNTGELFF
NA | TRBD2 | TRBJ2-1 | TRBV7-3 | TGTGCCAGCAGCTTAACTGGGGGGGAGTCCTACAATGAGCAGTTCTTC | CASSLTGGESYNEQFF
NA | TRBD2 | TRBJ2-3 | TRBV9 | TGTGCCAGCAGCGTAGGCGGGGGGAGGGGATACACAGATACGCAGTATTTT | CASSVGGGRGYTDTQYF
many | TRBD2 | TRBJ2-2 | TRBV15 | TGTGCCACCAGCAGATCGGGGGGACCCACCGGGGAGCTGTTTTTT | CATSRSGGPTGELFF
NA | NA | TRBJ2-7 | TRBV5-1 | TGCGCCAGCAGCTGGTACGGGGCAGGGTCGTACGAGCAGTACTTC | CASSWYGAGSYEQYF
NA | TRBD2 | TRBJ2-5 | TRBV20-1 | TGCAGTGCTATAGCGGGGGGTCAAGAGACCCAGTACTTC | CSAIAGGQETQYF
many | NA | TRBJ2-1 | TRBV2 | TGTGCCAGCAGATCCCAGCGGGTGACCTCCTACAATGAGCAGTTCTTC | CASRSQRVTSYNEQFF
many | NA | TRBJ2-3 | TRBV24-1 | TGTGCCACCAGAAAGGTTGGGGCAGATACGCAGTATTTT | CATRKVGADTQYF
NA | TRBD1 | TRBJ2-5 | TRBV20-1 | TGCAGTGCTAGAAGACAGGGGAAAGAGACCCAGTACTTC | CSARRQGKETQYF
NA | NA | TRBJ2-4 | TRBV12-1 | TGTGCCAGCAGCTTGGCACAATTGGCTCGAGGCATTCAGTACTTC | CASSLAQLARGIQYF
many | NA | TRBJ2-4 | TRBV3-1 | TGTGCCAGCAGCTTGTGGGGGGAAAACATTCAGTACTTC | CASSLWGENIQYF
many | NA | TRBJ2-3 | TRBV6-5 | TGTGCCAGCAGGGGAGGGGCACAGGGACGCGATACGCAGTATTTT | CASRGGAQGRDTQYF
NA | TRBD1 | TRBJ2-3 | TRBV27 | TGTGCCAGCAGAAAAACACAGGGGGCGGTAAGCCCAGATACGCAGTATTTT | CASRKTQGAVSPDTQYF
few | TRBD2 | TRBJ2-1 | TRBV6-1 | TGTGCCAGCAGTGAAGCGATTTTACTAGCGGGAGGGAACAATGAGCAGTTCTTC | CASSEAILLAGGNNEQFF
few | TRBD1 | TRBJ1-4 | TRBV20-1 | TGCAGTGCTCTCGACAGGGGAGGTGAAAAACTGTTTTTT | CSALDRGGEKLFF
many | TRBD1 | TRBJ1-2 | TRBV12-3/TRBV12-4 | TGTGCCAGCAGTTTAGAGGGACAGCCCCCCTATGGCTACACCTTC | CASSLEGQPPYGYTF
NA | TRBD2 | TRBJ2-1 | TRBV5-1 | TGCGCCAGCAGCTTGGGGGCAGCGGGAGCGGGGGAGCAGTTCTTC | CASSLGAAGAGEQFF
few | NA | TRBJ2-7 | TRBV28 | TGTGCCAGCAGTCAGAGACACCCAGGTGCCTACGAGCAGTACTTC | CASSQRHPGAYEQYF
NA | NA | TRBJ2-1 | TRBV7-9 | TGTGCCAGCAGCAGGGGTACGGGAGCGGCCTACAATGAGCAGTTCTTC | CASSRGTGAAYNEQFF
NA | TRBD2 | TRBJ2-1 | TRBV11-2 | TGTGCCAGCAGCTTGGTGGCGGGAGGGCCCTATGAGCAGTTCTTC | CASSLVAGGPYEQFF
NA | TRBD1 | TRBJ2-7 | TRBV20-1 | TGCAGTGCTAGGGACAGGGGGCGGGGGGTTAACGAGCAGTACTTC | CSARDRGRGVNEQYF
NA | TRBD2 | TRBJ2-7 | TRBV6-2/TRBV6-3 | TGTGCCAGCAGTTACTCGCAGCGTTCTAGCGGGATAGGCGAGCAGTACTTC | CASSYSQRSSGIGEQYF